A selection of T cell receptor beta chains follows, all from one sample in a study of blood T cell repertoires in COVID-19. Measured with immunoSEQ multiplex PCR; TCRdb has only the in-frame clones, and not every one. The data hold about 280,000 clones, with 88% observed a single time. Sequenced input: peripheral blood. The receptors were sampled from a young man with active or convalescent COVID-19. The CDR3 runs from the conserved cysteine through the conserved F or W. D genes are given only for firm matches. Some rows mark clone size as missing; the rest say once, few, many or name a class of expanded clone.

DNA: TGTGCCAGCAGCTCGGACATGCACACTGAAGCTTTCTTT
CDR3: CASSSDMHTEAFF
V: TRBV9
J: TRBJ1-1
length: 13
size: .
D: .

DNA: TGTGCCAGCAGTTTATCCCCAGGGACAGACAATCAGCCCCAGCATTTT
CDR3: CASSLSPGTDNQPQHF
V: TRBV27
J: TRBJ1-5
length: 16
size: .
D: TRBD1

DNA: TGTGCCACCAGGGGACAGCCATATGGCTACACCTTC
CDR3: CATRGQPYGYTF
V: TRBV15
J: TRBJ1-2
length: 12
size: once
D: TRBD1

DNA: TGTGCCAGCAGCACCCGCTCGAGGCAGGGAACCTACGAGCAGTACTTC
CDR3: CASSTRSRQGTYEQYF
V: TRBV7-9
J: TRBJ2-7
length: 16
size: .
D: .

DNA: TGTGCCAGCAGTGGAGGTCCAATGGAGACCCAGTACTTC
CDR3: CASSGGPMETQYF
V: TRBV2
J: TRBJ2-5
length: 13
size: .
D: .

DNA: TGCGCCAGCAGCACACAGGACAGGGGGCGTAATTTTGGCTACACCTTC
CDR3: CASSTQDRGRNFGYTF
V: TRBV5-1
J: TRBJ1-2
length: 16
size: .
D: TRBD1

DNA: TGCGCCAGCAGCTTGAGCGACCAAGAGACCCAGTACTTC
CDR3: CASSLSDQETQYF
V: TRBV5-1
J: TRBJ2-5
length: 13
size: once
D: .

DNA: TGTGCCAGCAGAAGACAGGGTACTGAAAAACTGTTTTTT
CDR3: CASRRQGTEKLFF
V: TRBV2
J: TRBJ1-4
length: 13
size: .
D: TRBD1

DNA: TGTGCCAGCAGCCAAGAGAGGGGGCTTATTCAAGAGACCCAGTACTTC
CDR3: CASSQERGLIQETQYF
V: TRBV4-2
J: TRBJ2-5
length: 16
size: .
D: TRBD1

DNA: TGTGCCAGCAGTTTATCCGGGACTAAGGGGCAGTTCTTC
CDR3: CASSLSGTKGQFF
V: TRBV27
J: TRBJ2-1
length: 13
size: .
D: TRBD2

DNA: TGTGCCAGTAGATATGTTGGGGGCGAAATCGCGCTGGAAGCTTTCTTT
CDR3: CASRYVGGEIALEAFF
V: TRBV19
J: TRBJ1-1
length: 16
size: .
D: .

DNA: TGTGCCAGCAGTTACCGCAGTAATGAAAAACTGTTTTTT
CDR3: CASSYRSNEKLFF
V: TRBV6-5
J: TRBJ1-4
length: 13
size: .
D: .

DNA: TGTGCCAGCAGTGAAGACCAGGGATCTCAGCCCCAGCATTTT
CDR3: CASSEDQGSQPQHF
V: TRBV6-1
J: TRBJ1-5
length: 14
size: once
D: .

DNA: TGTGCCAGCAGCTCCCACTACGAGCAGTACTTC
CDR3: CASSSHYEQYF
V: TRBV3-1/TRBV3-2
J: TRBJ2-7
length: 11
size: .
D: .

DNA: TGCGCCAGCAGCCACCTTGACAGCCCTGGACCTCTGGGCTTC
CDR3: CASSHLDSPGPLGF
V: TRBV4-3
J: TRBJ1-2
length: 14
size: once
D: .

DNA: TGTGCCAGCAGTTTAGGGCGGCTAACTGAAGCTTTCTTT
CDR3: CASSLGRLTEAFF
V: TRBV12-3/TRBV12-4
J: TRBJ1-1
length: 13
size: .
D: .

DNA: TGTGCCAGCAGTTACTCACTACAGGTTGAAGCTTTCTTT
CDR3: CASSYSLQVEAFF
V: TRBV6-6
J: TRBJ1-1
length: 13
size: .
D: .

DNA: TGTGCCAGCATCGGAGGGGAGGGTGAAAAACTGTTTTTT
CDR3: CASIGGEGEKLFF
V: TRBV2
J: TRBJ1-4
length: 13
size: .
D: .

DNA: TGCGCCAGCAGCCAAGGTCTAGCATCAGAGACCCAGTACTTC
CDR3: CASSQGLASETQYF
V: TRBV4-1
J: TRBJ2-5
length: 14
size: .
D: .

DNA: TGTGCCAGCAGTCAAATCCCGGGACAGGGACCCAGTGGAGCTTTCTTT
CDR3: CASSQIPGQGPSGAFF
V: TRBV2
J: TRBJ1-1
length: 16
size: .
D: TRBD1

DNA: TGTGCTAGTGGTTTGGTACTAGGGGGCCGGTCCTACGAGCAGTACTTC
CDR3: CASGLVLGGRSYEQYF
V: TRBV12-5
J: TRBJ2-7
length: 16
size: .
D: TRBD1

DNA: TGCGCCAGCAGCCATACACTAGCGGGGGGTGGCAATGAGCAGTTCTTC
CDR3: CASSHTLAGGGNEQFF
V: TRBV4-3
J: TRBJ2-1
length: 16
size: .
D: TRBD2

DNA: TGTGCCAGCAGCTTAGCGATATCAGGGGCTGAAGCTTTCTTT
CDR3: CASSLAISGAEAFF
V: TRBV7-9
J: TRBJ1-1
length: 14
size: once
D: .

DNA: TGTGCCAGCAGCAGAACCACAGGGGATGGCTACACCTTC
CDR3: CASSRTTGDGYTF
V: TRBV7-3
J: TRBJ1-2
length: 13
size: .
D: TRBD1

DNA: TGTGCCAGCAGTTACACAGCACGCGGACTAATCGGTGAGACCCAGTACTTC
CDR3: CASSYTARGLIGETQYF
V: TRBV6-2/TRBV6-3
J: TRBJ2-5
length: 17
size: .
D: .

DNA: TGTGCCAGCAGCGTAGGGTCAGGGAGGGATGGCTACACCTTC
CDR3: CASSVGSGRDGYTF
V: TRBV9
J: TRBJ1-2
length: 14
size: .
D: .

DNA: TGCAGTGCTAGTGGGGGGGATAACTATGGCTACACCTTC
CDR3: CSASGGDNYGYTF
V: TRBV20-1
J: TRBJ1-2
length: 13
size: few
D: .

DNA: TGTGCCACCAGCAGAGAGCCACAGGGTTCTGGGTACGAGCAGTACTTC
CDR3: CATSREPQGSGYEQYF
V: TRBV15
J: TRBJ2-7
length: 16
size: .
D: .

DNA: TGCGCCAGCAGCCAGGAGCAGGGAAAGGGGGAAGCTTTCTTT
CDR3: CASSQEQGKGEAFF
V: TRBV4-3
J: TRBJ1-1
length: 14
size: .
D: .

DNA: TGTGCCAGCAGCTTGCAGATCGGAGGTGGAAACACCATATATTTT
CDR3: CASSLQIGGGNTIYF
V: TRBV7-8
J: TRBJ1-3
length: 15
size: .
D: .

DNA: TGTGCCAGAGAACGGGGACAGGGGGACACCGGGGAGCTGTTTTTT
CDR3: CARERGQGDTGELFF
V: TRBV6-4
J: TRBJ2-2
length: 15
size: .
D: TRBD1

DNA: TGCGCCAGCAGCCAAGGAACAGGGAAGGGCTACAATGAGCAGTTCTTC
CDR3: CASSQGTGKGYNEQFF
V: TRBV4-1
J: TRBJ2-1
length: 16
size: .
D: .

DNA: TGTGCCACCAGCAGAGATAACAGGGCCACCCACGAGCAGTACTTC
CDR3: CATSRDNRATHEQYF
V: TRBV15
J: TRBJ2-7
length: 15
size: .
D: .

DNA: TGTGCCAGCAGCTTGAGTTACAGGCAGAACACTGAAGCTTTCTTT
CDR3: CASSLSYRQNTEAFF
V: TRBV7-8
J: TRBJ1-1
length: 15
size: .
D: .

DNA: TGTGCCAGCAGTGAAGCGCTTACTAGCGGGTACCCCTACGAGCAGTACTTC
CDR3: CASSEALTSGYPYEQYF
V: TRBV2
J: TRBJ2-7
length: 17
size: .
D: TRBD2

DNA: TGTGCCAGCAGCTTCGAAATAGCAGGGGGCTCGGAGACCCAGTACTTC
CDR3: CASSFEIAGGSETQYF
V: TRBV11-2
J: TRBJ2-5
length: 16
size: .
D: TRBD1

DNA: TGTGCCATCAGAGAACAGGCTCTGAACACTGAAGCTTTCTTT
CDR3: CAIREQALNTEAFF
V: TRBV10-3
J: TRBJ1-1
length: 14
size: .
D: .

DNA: TGTGCCAGTAGTACCTCCGTGAACACTGAAGCTTTCTTT
CDR3: CASSTSVNTEAFF
V: TRBV19
J: TRBJ1-1
length: 13
size: .
D: .

DNA: TGCATGCCCGGGGGCTATGGCTACACCTTC
CDR3: CMPGGYGYTF
V: TRBV20-1
J: TRBJ1-2
length: 10
size: .
D: .

DNA: TGTGCCAGCAGCTTAGGGTATAGCGGGGGGGCCGGAGAGACCCAGTACTTC
CDR3: CASSLGYSGGAGETQYF
V: TRBV7-2
J: TRBJ2-5
length: 17
size: .
D: TRBD2

DNA: TGCGCCAGCAGCCAAACCGTCCAGGGGCATCAGCCCCAGCATTTT
CDR3: CASSQTVQGHQPQHF
V: TRBV4-1
J: TRBJ1-5
length: 15
size: .
D: .

DNA: TGTGCCAGCAGCCAACTAGCGGTGACTAAAGAGACCCAGTACTTC
CDR3: CASSQLAVTKETQYF
V: TRBV5-4
J: TRBJ2-5
length: 15
size: .
D: TRBD2

DNA: TGTGCCATCAGGGGGGACAGGGGGCAAGAAAAACTGTTTTTT
CDR3: CAIRGDRGQEKLFF
V: TRBV10-3
J: TRBJ1-4
length: 14
size: .
D: TRBD1

DNA: TGTGCCAGCAGTTCCCTGATACTAGCGCGGAAACAAGAGACCCAGTACTTC
CDR3: CASSSLILARKQETQYF
V: TRBV27
J: TRBJ2-5
length: 17
size: .
D: TRBD2

DNA: TGTGCCAGCAGCTTTGGACAGGGCTACGAGCAGTACTTC
CDR3: CASSFGQGYEQYF
V: TRBV7-9
J: TRBJ2-7
length: 13
size: once
D: TRBD1

DNA: TGTGCCAGCTCACCGACAGGGGAACGAGAGACCCAGTACTTC
CDR3: CASSPTGERETQYF
V: TRBV18
J: TRBJ2-5
length: 14
size: .
D: TRBD1